These T cell receptor beta chains were read from a single sample in a study of control samples from healthy donors and cancer patients. TCRdb keeps only in-frame clones here, not all; method: immunoSEQ multiplex PCR. Of approximately 100,000 clones in the sample, roughly 90% were seen once. The sequencing input was blood. The receptors derive from a human donor in good health. The donor label of this sample is uncertain. The CDR3 runs from the conserved cysteine through the conserved F or W. The D gene is left open where the match is weak. The size of a clone is reported for some rows only, either as once, few or many, or as a class for expanded clones.

CDR3 length | J gene | V gene | D gene | clone size | CDR3 DNA | CDR3 protein
13 | TRBJ2-1 | TRBV18 | NA | NA | TGTGCCAGCTCACAGGCCAGGGATAATGAGCAGTTCTTC | CASSQARDNEQFF
17 | TRBJ2-1 | TRBV24-1 | TRBD1 | NA | TGTGCCATTTCTCCTACTGGGGGGACAGGGGTTTTGCATGAGCAGTTCTTC | CAISPTGGTGVLHEQFF
14 | TRBJ2-5 | TRBV6-5 | NA | NA | TGTGCCAGCAGCCCCTCAGGACAGAGAGTGGCCCAGTACTTC | CASSPSGQRVAQYF
14 | TRBJ1-2 | TRBV7-9 | NA | NA | TGTGCCAGCAGCTTAGAGGCCGCCATATGGGGCTACACCTTC | CASSLEAAIWGYTF
14 | TRBJ1-6 | TRBV24-1 | NA | NA | TGTGCCACTGCATCGAGCTCCTATAATTCACCCCTCCACTTT | CATASSSYNSPLHF
15 | TRBJ2-3 | TRBV2 | TRBD1 | NA | TGTGCCAGCACCCCAGGGGGCAGGGTTTCAGATACGCAGTATTTT | CASTPGGRVSDTQYF
14 | TRBJ1-2 | TRBV28 | TRBD1 | NA | TGTGCCAGCACTGGGACAGGGGGTAACTATGGCTACACCTTC | CASTGTGGNYGYTF
15 | TRBJ2-2 | TRBV24-1 | TRBD2 | NA | TGTGCCACCGGGACTAGCGGGGGGTGGTCCGGGGAGCTGTTTTTT | CATGTSGGWSGELFF
14 | TRBJ2-3 | TRBV19 | TRBD2 | NA | TGTGCCAGTAGTATCGGACTAGCATCAGATACGCAGTATTTT | CASSIGLASDTQYF
16 | TRBJ1-6 | TRBV6-2/TRBV6-3 | TRBD1 | NA | TGTGCCAGCAGTTCGGAACAGGGGACCTATAATTCACCCCTCCACTTT | CASSSEQGTYNSPLHF
14 | TRBJ2-3 | TRBV6-4 | TRBD2 | few | TGTGCCAGCAGTGGGACTAGCGGGGCAGATACGCAGTATTTT | CASSGTSGADTQYF
13 | TRBJ1-1 | TRBV28 | NA | NA | TGTGCCAGCAATCGACAGCCGAACACTGAAGCTTTCTTT | CASNRQPNTEAFF
17 | TRBJ2-5 | TRBV2 | TRBD1 | NA | TGTGCCAGCAACAACTTCCGGGACAGTGGACTTGTGGAGACCCAGTACTTC | CASNNFRDSGLVETQYF
13 | TRBJ2-2 | TRBV6-5 | NA | NA | TGTGCCAGCCGACAGTGGCTCACCGGGGAGCTGTTTTTT | CASRQWLTGELFF
16 | TRBJ1-3 | TRBV12-5 | NA | NA | TGTGCTAGTGGTTTGGAACAGTCCTCCTCTGGAAACACCATATATTTT | CASGLEQSSSGNTIYF
15 | TRBJ2-5 | TRBV5-4 | NA | NA | TGTGCCAGCAGCAACCCGGGGGTCAGAGAAGAGACCCAGTACTTC | CASSNPGVREETQYF
15 | TRBJ2-3 | TRBV4-1 | NA | NA | TGCGCCAGCAGCCAAGAGGCCGGGGGCACAGATACGCAGTATTTT | CASSQEAGGTDTQYF
14 | TRBJ1-1 | TRBV9 | NA | NA | TGTGCCAGCAGCGTAGAAGGGCAAGGCACTGAAGCTTTCTTT | CASSVEGQGTEAFF
11 | TRBJ2-1 | TRBV24-1 | TRBD2 | once | TGTGCCAGCGCGGGGGGTAGTGAGCAGTTCTTC | CASAGGSEQFF
15 | TRBJ1-4 | TRBV9 | NA | NA | TGTGCCAGCAGCGCAGGGGCGGGGGAATTAGAAAAACTGTTTTTT | CASSAGAGELEKLFF
14 | TRBJ1-6 | TRBV7-6 | NA | NA | TGTGCCAGCAGCTCCGGGGTAGGAAATTCACCCCTCCACTTT | CASSSGVGNSPLHF
12 | TRBJ1-2 | TRBV19 | NA | NA | TGTGCCAGTAGTATAGATCGGGGCGGCTACACCTTC | CASSIDRGGYTF
17 | TRBJ1-6 | TRBV4-3 | TRBD1 | NA | TGCGCCAGCAGCCAAGGTACAGGGGGCCGCAATAATTCACCCCTCCACTTT | CASSQGTGGRNNSPLHF
13 | TRBJ2-7 | TRBV28 | NA | once | TGTGCCGCACGGGACGCCAGTAACTACGAGCAGTACTTC | CAARDASNYEQYF
15 | TRBJ1-5 | TRBV6-2/TRBV6-3 | NA | NA | TGTGCCAGCAGTTACCAGGGGCGAGGTAATCAGCCCCAGCATTTT | CASSYQGRGNQPQHF
18 | TRBJ1-5 | TRBV18 | NA | NA | TGTGCCAGCTCACCATTTGCGGAGGATTCCTATAGCAATCAGCCCCAGCATTTT | CASSPFAEDSYSNQPQHF
13 | TRBJ1-1 | TRBV19 | NA | NA | TGTGCCAGTAGTCTTGGACAGAGCACTGAAGCTTTCTTT | CASSLGQSTEAFF
13 | TRBJ1-1 | TRBV21-1 | NA | NA | TGTGCCAGCAGCATCGAGGGTACGCCTGAAGCTTTCTTT | CASSIEGTPEAFF
15 | TRBJ2-3 | TRBV3-1/TRBV3-2 | NA | NA | TGTGCCAGCAGCCAAGCAGCTCGGAGCACAGATACGCAGTATTTT | CASSQAARSTDTQYF
12 | TRBJ2-2 | TRBV12-3/TRBV12-4 | NA | NA | TGTGCCAGCAGTTGGCCCGGCGGGGAGCTGTTTTTT | CASSWPGGELFF
16 | TRBJ2-3 | TRBV24-1 | NA | NA | TGTGCCACCAGTCCTCACGGGGTGGGCATGTCAGATACGCAGTATTTT | CATSPHGVGMSDTQYF
13 | TRBJ2-5 | TRBV6-5 | NA | NA | TGTGCCAGTCAGGGGGGGTGGGAAGAGACCCAGTACTTC | CASQGGWEETQYF
13 | TRBJ1-2 | TRBV5-5 | NA | once | TGTGCCAGCAGCTTAGGCAGTAACTATGGCTACACCTTC | CASSLGSNYGYTF